Shown below are 30 T cell receptor beta chains from a single sample sequenced in a study of cytomegalovirus exposure and HLA in healthy donors (TCRdb year 2017). The library was generated by the immunoSEQ multiplex PCR assay. For the multiplex PCR, a mixture combining 60 forward primers for TCR Vbeta segments and 13 reverse primers for TCR Jbeta segments was used. This is the immuneACCESS table as TCRdb keeps it, with only in-frame sequences that have V and J called. A part of the clones is gone; compared with another copy, unresolved V genes explain less than half, and the rest is unexplained. For this sample the table gives fewer than 60,000 clones, of which around 72% were detected only once. Of the sample, 22% falls within the top ten clones. The specimen sequenced was PBMCs. The receptor source for this set is a woman aged 50 to 60 in good health and CMV-seropositive.

This clone has just one count. The V call is TRBV6-1, the J call TRBJ2-7, with D unclear. This CDR3 is built from 17 residues. V dropped 2 bases and J dropped 1 base, with 18 bases sitting between them. Germline CDR1 MNHNS, CDR2 SASEGT. CDR3 DNA: TGTGCCAGCAGTGAAAGTACCCATTCCGTTACTTCCTACGAGCAGTACTTC. Translating gives CASSESTHSVTSYEQYF.

V is TRBV25-1 and J is TRBJ1-2; 9 bases align to TRBD1. V lost 4 bases, J lost 3 bases, and 6 bases stayed unmatched. The germline CDR1 and CDR2 sequences are MGHDK and SYGVNS. The CDR3 extends over 15 amino acids. CDR3 in DNA: TGTGCCAGCAGTGCTCGACAGGGGGAATACTATGGCTACACCTTC. It encodes CASSARQGEYYGYTF.

This clone was counted a single time. The chain combines TRBV19 with TRBJ1-5; no reliable D call. The germline V gene has CDR1 LNHDA and CDR2 SQIVND (reference sequence). This CDR3 is 14 amino acids long. V was cut by 6 bases and J by 2 bases, with 11 bases left in between. The chain's CDR3 is CASSLKRGNQPQHF. CDR3 nucleotides: TGTGCCAGTAGCCTTAAACGGGGCAATCAGCCCCAGCATTTT.

This clone has a single count. The rearrangement links TRBV30 to TRBJ2-1; D not resolved. CDR3 length: 12 amino acids. Trimming pared 1 base from V and 4 bases from J, leaving 5 bases between. The germline gives CDR1 GTSNPN, CDR2 SVGIG (reference sequence). The CDR3 region has the DNA TGTGCCTGGAGTGGGCGGTACAATGAGCAGTTCTTC. Its protein is CAWSGRYNEQFF. The entire variable domain, with the rest obtained from reference TRBV30 and TRBJ2-1, is as follows: SQTIHQWPATLVQPVGSPLSLECTVEGTSNPNLYWYRQAAGRGLQLLFYSVGIGQISSEVPQNLSASRPQDRQFILSSKKLLLSDSGFYLCAWSGRYNEQFFGPGTRLTVL.

The chain joins TRBV28 to TRBJ2-1, with D perhaps matching TRBD1 (5 bases). Trimming took 4 bases from V and 12 from J, leaving 22 bases between them. The germline gives CDR1 MDHEN, CDR2 SYDVKM. This CDR3 region has 15 residues. CDR3 sequence: CASSYRTRPDVGQFF. In DNA, the CDR3 is TGTGCCAGCAGTTACCGGACAAGACCAGACGTGGGGCAGTTCTTC.

This chain joins TRBV6-6 and TRBJ1-5; 7 bases agree with TRBD1. CDR3 length equals 16 residues. Germline V gene sequence: CDR1 MNHNY, CDR2 SVGAGI (reference sequence). V lost 4 bases to trimming and J lost 6 bases; unmatched junction nucleotides: 12. The CDR3: CASSFGVEQGGQPQHF. CDR3 sequence (DNA): TGTGCCAGCAGTTTCGGGGTGGAGCAGGGGGGTCAGCCCCAGCATTTT.

This clone was found once. The chain joins TRBV11-2 to TRBJ1-2, with D possibly matching TRBD1 (6 bases). The V gene lost 5 bases and the J gene lost 5 bases, with 12 bases spanning the gap. This CDR3 contains 13 residues. The germline V gene has CDR1 SGHAT and CDR2 FQNNGV. The chain's CDR3 is CASSPGHLYGYTF. The DNA for the CDR3 is TGTGCCAGCAGCCCGGGACACCTATATGGCTACACCTTC.

This chain connects TRBV4-3 to TRBJ1-1, with a weak D call TRBD1 (5 bases). Trimming stripped 4 bases from V and 6 bases from J, with 12 bases between. CDR1 LGHNA and CDR2 YSLEER come from the germline V gene. The CDR3 runs to 13 residues. CDR3 coding DNA: TGCGCCAGCAGCCGCTGGGGCAGGGCTGAAGCTTTCTTT. Translation: CASSRWGRAEAFF.

This clone has more than one count but fewer than ten. V usage is TRBV9 and J usage is TRBJ1-6; D is perhaps TRBD1 (6 bases). Looked up from germline, CDR1 is SGDLS and CDR2 is YYNGEE. This CDR3 has 16 amino acids. V gave up 3 bases and J gave up 5 bases, with 15 bases separating them. This chain's CDR3 is CASSARRDTDNSPLHF. The CDR3, as DNA: TGTGCCAGCAGCGCTCGTCGGGACACCGATAATTCACCCCTCCACTTT.

The chain combines TRBV2 with TRBJ1-2; 7 bases map to TRBD1. Germline assignment: CDR1 SNHLY and CDR2 FYNNEI. The CDR3 length is 16 residues. Trimming removed 5 bases from V and 3 bases from J; junction bases left unmatched: 12. As DNA, the CDR3 is TGTGCCAGCAGTTACTTACAGGGGAGGTTAGACTATGGCTACACCTTC. Residues: CASSYLQGRLDYGYTF.

The chain is built from TRBV7-2 and TRBJ2-7; tentative D call: TRBD2 (6 bases). Germline V gives CDR1 SGHTA, CDR2 FQGNSA. Between the trimmed V and J ends, which lost 3 bases and 6 bases, there was a span of 12 bases. The CDR3 runs 13 residues. The CDR3, as DNA: TGTGCCAGCAGCTTCGGAGGGAGAGGCGAGCAGTACTTC. Its protein is CASSFGGRGEQYF.

Only a few counts were recorded for this clone. The chain recombines TRBV28 with TRBJ2-5; 9 bases match TRBD2. The V segment lost 3 bases and the J segment 4 bases; nucleotides outside the gene matches: 9. The CDR3 loop spans 16 amino acids. Germline CDR1 MDHEN, CDR2 SYDVKM. CDR3 sequence (DNA): TGTGCCAGCAGTTTGGGGGGGAGCGGGAGGATAGAGACCCAGTACTTC. Protein: CASSLGGSGRIETQYF.

Only a few counts were recorded for this clone. The chain uses TRBV2 and TRBJ2-2, with 7 bases aligning to TRBD1. The CDR3 is 15 residues long. V was pared by 6 bases and J by 1 base, with 5 bases of the junction left unmatched. Germline loops: CDR1 SNHLY, CDR2 FYNNEI. The CDR3 reads CASRVGQRNTGELFF. The DNA of the CDR3 is TGTGCCAGCAGGGTGGGACAGAGGAACACCGGGGAGCTGTTTTTT.

The V call is TRBV19, the J call TRBJ1-2; D not certain. The CDR3 runs to 14 residues. Looked up from germline, CDR1 is LNHDA and CDR2 is SQIVND (reference sequence). Trimming left V 7 bases short and J 1 base short, with 13 bases between. The CDR3 DNA reads TGTGCCAGTAAGCAATTGGGAGATAACTATGGCTACACCTTC. This translates into CASKQLGDNYGYTF.

The chain carries TRBV9 and TRBJ2-3; the D gene is possibly TRBD2 (7 bases). This CDR3 comprises 16 residues. Trimming took 3 bases from V and 3 from J, leaving 17 bases between them. The germline gives CDR1 SGDLS, CDR2 YYNGEE. CDR3 sequence reads: CASSGGGGIGTDTQYF. The CDR3 DNA is TGTGCCAGCAGCGGAGGGGGGGGCATAGGTACAGATACGCAGTATTTT.

V and J are TRBV19 and TRBJ2-5, with TRBD2 matching over 13 bases. CDR3 size: 15 residues. The V segment lost 6 bases and the J segment 3 bases; nucleotides outside the gene matches: 4. Germline CDR1 and CDR2: LNHDA and SQIVND (reference sequence). The CDR3 loop reads CASRKGLAGEETQYF. The DNA for the CDR3 is TGTGCCAGTAGGAAAGGACTAGCGGGAGAAGAGACCCAGTACTTC.

V is TRBV5-1 and J is TRBJ2-7; 11 bases map to TRBD2. Per the germline V gene, CDR1 is SGHRS and CDR2 is YFSETQ. With 2 bases clipped from V and 5 bases from J, the junction kept 6 bases outside the gene matches. This CDR3 has 15 amino acids. CDR3 sequence: CASSFSLAGVNEQYF. CDR3 in DNA: TGCGCCAGCAGCTTCTCACTAGCGGGAGTCAACGAGCAGTACTTC.

The chain recombines TRBV9 with TRBJ2-4; no definite D call. The V end was cut by 3 bases, the J end by 1 base, with 17 bases between. The CDR3 consists of 17 residues. CDR1 is SGDLS and CDR2 is YYNGEE in the germline V gene. CDR3 bases: TGTGCCAGCAGCGGTGTCAGGCCCCTTGAGGCCAAAAACATTCAGTACTTC. The encoded protein is CASSGVRPLEAKNIQYF.

This clone came up a few times. The chain has TRBV15 and TRBJ1-2; D may be TRBD1 (6 bases). V lost 4 bases, J lost 7 bases, and 16 bases lay in between. The CDR3 has 14 amino acids. Germline loops: CDR1 LNHNV, CDR2 YYDKDF (reference sequence). CDR3 DNA: TGTGCCACCAGCACACGAACAGGGACCAGTGGCTACACCTTC. The encoded protein is CATSTRTGTSGYTF.

This sequence joins TRBV6-1 and TRBJ2-5, with 7 bases lining up with TRBD1. CDR1 is MNHNS and CDR2 is SASEGT in the germline V gene. This CDR3 has 13 amino acids. V was pared by 4 bases and J by 2 bases, with 1 base of the junction left unmatched. This chain's CDR3 is CASSGGQQETQYF. The CDR3 nucleotides are TGTGCCAGCAGTGGGGGACAGCAAGAGACCCAGTACTTC.

The CDR3 nucleotides are TGTGCCGTAGCCCGTGGCGGGAGCTCCTACGAGCAGTACTTC. It encodes CAVARGGSSYEQYF. The chain has TRBV7-9 and TRBJ2-7, with 7 bases fitting TRBD2. Germline-derived CDR1 and CDR2 are SEHNR and FQNEAQ (reference sequence). J gave up 0 bases and V 11 bases, and 10 bases lay outside the gene matches. The CDR3 contains 14 residues.

The V call is TRBV12-5, the J call TRBJ2-3; possibly TRBD1 for D (5 bases). Germline values: CDR1 LGHNT, CDR2 FRNRAP. The CDR3 has 15 residues. V was trimmed by 3 bases and J by 1 base, leaving 11 bases between them. CDR3: CASGLGARRTDTQYF. In DNA form, the CDR3 reads TGTGCTAGTGGTTTAGGGGCTAGGCGCACAGATACGCAGTATTTT.

This chain links TRBV7-2 with TRBJ2-2; no clear D gene. Trimming pared 5 bases from V and 6 bases from J, leaving 13 bases between. Germline assignment: CDR1 SGHTA and CDR2 FQGNSA. The CDR3 runs 14 residues. The CDR3 region has the DNA TGTGCCAGCAGCCCCAGCGCCGCTCCCGGGGAGCTGTTTTTT. Residues: CASSPSAAPGELFF.

The chain joins TRBV7-3 to TRBJ2-1, with D perhaps TRBD2 (6 bases). Germline lookup yields CDR1 SGHTA and CDR2 FQGTGA. The CDR3 length is 16 residues. Trimming shortened V by 5 bases and J by 7 bases, and 21 bases separated the two germline ends. CDR3 nucleotide sequence: TGTGCCAGCAGCCCCCAATGGGACCCTCGGGGGAATGAGCAGTTCTTC. Translated, it gives CASSPQWDPRGNEQFF.

V usage is TRBV27 and J usage is TRBJ2-1, with 15 bases matching TRBD2. The germline gives CDR1 MNHEY, CDR2 SMNVEV (reference sequence). CDR3 length equals 16 residues. With V trimmed by 2 bases and J by 10 bases, 6 bases remained unmatched. CDR3 DNA: TGTGCCAGCAGTTTACGGACTAGCGGGGGGGTAGGAGAGCAGTTCTTC. This translates into CASSLRTSGGVGEQFF.

CDR3 sequence: CASSFRAGNYNEQFF. The CDR3 DNA follows: TGTGCCAGCAGTTTCCGGGCAGGGAATTACAATGAGCAGTTCTTC. This chain joins TRBV27 and TRBJ2-1; weak D call: TRBD1 (5 bases). The CDR3 is made up of 15 amino acids. The germline V and J ends were trimmed by 3 bases and 4 bases, with 13 bases remaining between them. The V gene's germline CDR1 is MNHEY and CDR2 SMNVEV (reference sequence).

This clone was detected only a few times. V and J are TRBV15 and TRBJ2-7; 7 nucleotides align to TRBD2. The CDR3 runs to 17 residues. The germline gives CDR1 LNHNV, CDR2 YYDKDF (reference sequence). The trim removed 0 bases at V and 5 bases at J, leaving 13 bases unmatched. This CDR3 reads CATSRDRLAGDIHEQYF. In nucleotides, the CDR3 is TGTGCCACCAGCAGAGACCGATTGGCGGGGGATATCCACGAGCAGTACTTC.

In nucleotides, the CDR3 is TGTGCCAGCCATCAAAGGGGCGGACCGAACACCGGGGAGCTGTTTTTT. It specifies CASHQRGGPNTGELFF. The chain joins TRBV19 to TRBJ2-2, with D possibly TRBD1 on 5 matching bases. Germline CDR1 is LNHDA and CDR2 is SQIVND (reference sequence). Trimming shortened V by 9 bases and J by 0 bases, and 17 bases separated the two germline ends. The CDR3 consists of 16 residues.

This sequence joins TRBV6-1 and TRBJ2-7; D possibly corresponds to TRBD1 (7 bases). Germline assignment: CDR1 MNHNS and CDR2 SASEGT. V was clipped by 8 bases and J by 1 base, with 18 bases between them. The CDR3 is 15 residues long. This chain's CDR3 is CASEIRGTESYEQYF. The CDR3 nucleotides read TGTGCCAGCGAAATTCGGGGGACAGAGTCCTACGAGCAGTACTTC.

This clone was found a few times. The chain recombines TRBV15 with TRBJ2-3, with D tentatively TRBD2 (6 bases). The CDR3 sequence is 14 residues long. V lost 3 bases and J 4 bases, leaving 11 bases between the germline ends. CDR1 is LNHNV and CDR2 is YYDKDF in the germline V gene (reference sequence). Written as DNA, the CDR3 is TGTGCCACCAGCAGGGAGACTAGTCCAGATACGCAGTATTTT. Translation: CATSRETSPDTQYF.